This TCR beta chain was identified during a study of cytomegalovirus exposure and HLA in healthy donors. Per the germline V gene, CDR1 is SGHTA and CDR2 is FQGTGA. The CDR3 has 16 residues. V shed 1 base, J shed 7 bases, and the junction held 10 bases outside the gene matches. Notes on the study in general: Prior analysis indicated that the majority of TCR beta V segments exhibited productivity approximately 87% or approximately 30% of the time.

With respect to this clone: What it recognizes is unknown.

The PCR used 60 Vbeta and 13 Jbeta primers. TCRdb keeps only in-frame clones here, not all; method: immunoSEQ multiplex PCR. This table holds 200,000 or so clones, around 83% found once. The rearrangement links TRBV7-3 to TRBJ2-1, with 7 bases lining up with TRBD2. The receptor's source is a girl aged 5 to 17 in good health and CMV-seronegative. Sequenced material: PBMCs. Here the CDR3 reads CASSLSTSVSRNEQFF. CDR3 in DNA: TGTGCCAGCAGCTTAAGCACTAGCGTGAGTAGGAATGAGCAGTTCTTC.